Each of the 6 T cell receptor beta chains below was sequenced from the same sample in a study of CD8+ T cells in alopecia areata. Sequencing templates came from extracted RNA that was reverse transcribed into cDNA. Data came from immunoSEQ multiplex PCR; TCRdb stores just in-frame clones and leaves some out. The sample records 140,000 to 150,000 clones, about 87% being singletons. Sequenced here: CD8+ T cells sorted from blood, sampled at week 0. These receptors all stem from a human donor with alopecia areata.

The chain couples TRBV29-1 to TRBJ2-3; a possible D gene is TRBD2 (5 bases). This CDR3 has 16 amino acids. V was shortened by 1 base and J by 4 bases, with 18 bases between the two germline ends. The V gene's germline CDR1 is SQVTM and CDR2 ANQGSEA. The CDR3 region is CSVEGGRVPQADTQYF. In nucleotides, the CDR3 is TGCAGCGTTGAAGGCGGGCGGGTGCCGCAAGCAGATACGCAGTATTTT.

The chain joins TRBV5-4 to TRBJ1-1, with D maybe TRBD1 (6 bases). V lost 5 bases to trimming and J lost 0 bases, with 11 bases between them. Germline loops: CDR1 SGHNT, CDR2 YYREEE (reference sequence). CDR3 length: 14 residues. The CDR3 reads CASRTRGVNTEAFF. DNA of the CDR3: TGTGCCAGCAGGACCAGGGGTGTGAACACTGAAGCTTTCTTT. Supplemented by reference TRBV5-4 and TRBJ1-1, the full variable domain reads ETGVTQSPTHLIKTRGQQVTLRCSSQSGHNTVSWYQQALGQGPQFIFQYYREEENGRGNFPPRFSGLQFPNYSSELNVNALELDDSALYLCASRTRGVNTEAFFGQGTRLTVV.

The rearrangement uses TRBV5-1 and TRBJ1-2; D not certain. Germline V lookup: CDR1 SGHRS, CDR2 YFSETQ. This CDR3 has 14 amino acids. Trimming left V 2 bases short and J 2 bases short, with 10 bases between. DNA for the CDR3: TGCGCCAGCAGCTTTGGTCTCCAGAACTATGGCTACACCTTC. Encoded protein: CASSFGLQNYGYTF.

The chain carries TRBV7-6 and TRBJ1-2; maybe TRBD1 (5 bases). V was cut by 0 bases and J by 6 bases, with 14 bases left in between. CDR3 length equals 15 residues. Germline V gene sequence: CDR1 SGHVS, CDR2 FNYEAQ. CDR3 sequence: CASSLALGGGDGYTF. In nucleotides, the CDR3 is TGTGCCAGCAGCTTAGCCCTGGGGGGTGGCGATGGCTACACCTTC.

The chain carries TRBV11-2 and TRBJ2-2; weak D call: TRBD2 (5 bases). Germline CDR1 SGHAT, CDR2 FQNNGV. The CDR3 spans 15 residues. Trimming pared 1 base from V and 4 bases from J, leaving 10 bases between. The CDR3 spells CASSLVLGVTGELFF. The CDR3 bases are TGTGCCAGCAGCTTAGTCCTGGGAGTCACCGGGGAGCTGTTTTTT.

The chain recombines TRBV4-1 with TRBJ2-7; 10 bases fit TRBD2. V was clipped by 1 base and J by 4 bases; unmatched bases: 7. CDR1 and CDR2 (germline): MGHRA, YSYEKL. The CDR3 sequence is 16 residues long. CDR3 in DNA: TGCGCCAGCAGCCAAGCGACTAGCGGGCCCCAGTACGAGCAGTACTTC. Protein: CASSQATSGPQYEQYF.